These 27 T cell receptor beta chains were all obtained from the same sample, sequenced in a study of blood T cells in healthy people across ages. PCR was performed a second time for about 6 to 12 cycles using a sample-barcoded 5' primer and a J-beta primer mix. TCRdb itself ran the 5' RACE reads through MiXCR, one entry per CDR3 protein. In the table there are 1.5 million to 2 million distinct CDR3 sequences, approximately 40% of which are singletons. The sequenced material came from blood. The source is a human donor in good health.

The table lists this clonotype with a few counts. V and J are TRBV7-2 and TRBJ1-5; D might be TRBD1 (5 bases). The CDR3 is made up of 16 amino acids. Germline CDR1 SGHTA, CDR2 FQGNSA. V shed 1 base and J shed 4 bases, with 14 bases lying between them. CDR3 sequence: CASSLVPTRANQPQHF. The CDR3 nucleotides read TGTGCCAGCAGCTTAGTCCCCACCAGGGCAAATCAGCCCCAGCATTTT.

Only a few counts were recorded for this clonotype. The chain carries TRBV20-1 and TRBJ1-2, with D possibly matching TRBD1 (5 bases). Germline lookup yields CDR1 DFQATT and CDR2 SNEGSKA (reference sequence). The V gene lost 1 base and the J gene lost 7 bases, with 13 bases spanning the gap. The CDR3 is 13 residues long. CDR3: CSARGGDPRGYTF. CDR3 nucleotides: TGCAGTGCTAGAGGGGGGGACCCACGTGGCTACACCTTC.

This clonotype turned up a few times. This chain connects TRBV6-2 or TRBV6-3 to TRBJ1-2; 7 bases agree with TRBD1. The CDR3 loop spans 13 amino acids. V dropped 4 bases and J dropped 6; count of bases not matched to a gene: 5. Germline CDR1 reads MNHEY; CDR2 reads SVGEGT. CDR3 loop: CASSSGQVHGYTF. DNA of the CDR3: TGTGCCAGCAGTTCTGGACAGGTCCATGGCTACACCTTC.

The chain carries TRBV3-1 and TRBJ2-4; D is ambiguous. The end of the DNA aligns better with TRBJ2-7, so the J call may be wrong. The CDR3 has 12 residues. Germline lookup yields CDR1 LGHDT and CDR2 YNNKEL (reference sequence). This CDR3 is CASSPSWDEQYF. CDR3 DNA: TGTGCCAGCAGCCCCTCGTGGGACGAGCAGTACTTC.

The chain is built from TRBV7-2 and TRBJ2-7; 7 bases map to TRBD1. The CDR3 length is 16 residues. Germline V gene lookup returns CDR1 SGHTA and CDR2 FQGNSA. With 9 bases clipped from V and 2 bases from J, the junction kept 16 bases outside the gene matches. The CDR3 bases are TGTGCCAGTAGTACAGCAAAACAGGGGTTGGCCTACGAGCAGTACTTC. As protein: CASSTAKQGLAYEQYF. Based on the CDR3 plus reference TRBV7-2 and TRBJ2-7, the full variable domain is GAGVSQSPSNKVTEKGKDVELRCDPISGHTALYWYRQSLGQGLEFLIYFQGNSAPDKSGLPSDRFSAERTGGSVSTLTIQRTQQEDSAVYLCASSTAKQGLAYEQYFGPGTRLTVT.

The chain combines TRBV6-5 with TRBJ1-2; perhaps TRBD1 as D (6 bases). The CDR3 consists of 14 residues. CDR1 MNHEY and CDR2 SVGAGI come from the germline V gene. V lost 5 bases, J lost 7 bases, and 17 bases lay in between. The CDR3 DNA follows: TGTGCCAGCAGTATGACCGGGACAACATTTGGCTACACCTTC. Translation: CASSMTGTTFGYTF.

CDR3 DNA: TGTGCCAGCAGCCAAGATCCAAGCGGGACGCGGTACAATGAGCAGTTCTTC. Protein sequence: CASSQDPSGTRYNEQFF. The chain uses TRBV4-2 and TRBJ2-1, with 7 bases aligning to TRBD2. V gave up 0 bases and J gave up 4 bases; unmatched junction bases: 9. The CDR3 loop spans 17 amino acids. Looked up from germline, CDR1 is LGHNA and CDR2 is YNFKEQ.

The sample holds a few counts of this clonotype. V and J are TRBV4-1 and TRBJ2-3, with D hard to call. Per the germline V gene, CDR1 is MGHRA and CDR2 is YSYEKL. V dropped 7 bases and J dropped 2 bases, with 7 bases sitting between them. The CDR3 covers 12 residues. Written as DNA, the CDR3 is TGCGCCAGCACGGACCCCACAGATACGCAGTATTTT. Encoded protein: CASTDPTDTQYF.

This clonotype appeared many times. The chain uses TRBV27 and TRBJ1-2, with TRBD1 matching 8 bases. The CDR3 runs to 13 residues. Germline loops: CDR1 MNHEY, CDR2 SMNVEV (reference sequence). V lost 6 bases to trimming and J lost 4 bases; unmatched junction nucleotides: 4. DNA for the CDR3: TGTGCCAGCAGCCGAGGACAGGGCTATGGCTACACCTTC. It translates to CASSRGQGYGYTF.

This clonotype was seen only a few times. A junction end diverges from the germline sequence, so it may reflect a read error. V is TRBV24-1 and J is TRBJ1-2, with D possibly TRBD1 on 5 matching bases. Looked up from germline, CDR1 is KGHDR and CDR2 is SFDVKD. The CDR3 spans 14 residues. The CDR3 spells CAASDFWQGSGYTF. The DNA of the CDR3 is TGTGCCGCCAGTGATTTTTGGCAGGGAAGCGGCTACACCTTC.

This clonotype was observed a handful of times. The V and J genes are TRBV28 and TRBJ1-6, with D tentatively TRBD1 (5 bases). This CDR3 comprises 12 residues. The germline gives CDR1 MDHEN, CDR2 SYDVKM. V dropped 4 bases and J dropped 11 bases, with 9 bases sitting between them. CDR3 nucleotides: TGTGCCAGCAGTTACACAGGTCCACCCCTCCACTTT. Its translation: CASSYTGPPLHF.

V usage is TRBV7-8 and J usage is TRBJ2-5, with TRBD1 matching 10 bases. The V and J ends lost 4 bases and 5 bases, in that order; junction bases with no gene match: 7. Germline V gene lookup returns CDR1 SGHVS and CDR2 FQNEAQ. The CDR3 is 15 residues long. CDR3 coding DNA: TGTGCCAGCAGCTCGTGGGACAGGGGTTCGGAGACCCAGTACTTC. Residues: CASSSWDRGSETQYF.

This clonotype has only a few counts. This rearrangement joins TRBV7-2 to TRBJ2-3; TRBD1 matches at 8 bases. The germline CDR1 and CDR2 sequences are SGHTA and FQGNSA. Trimming cost V 1 base and J 3 bases; bases outside gene matches: 9. The CDR3 is 17 residues long. The CDR3 bases are TGTGCCAGCAGCTTAGGATCAGGGGGCGCCAGGACAGATACGCAGTATTTT. This translates into CASSLGSGGARTDTQYF.

The chain recombines TRBV20-1 with TRBJ2-1; the match to TRBD2 covers 7 bases. V was clipped by 3 bases and J by 0 bases; unmatched bases: 2. Germline-derived CDR1 and CDR2 are DFQATT and SNEGSKA (reference sequence). The CDR3 spans 14 residues. The chain's CDR3 is CSARTSNSYNEQFF. The CDR3, as DNA: TGCAGTGCTAGGACTAGCAACTCCTACAATGAGCAGTTCTTC.

This chain links TRBV12-3 or TRBV12-4 with TRBJ2-5; TRBD2 matches at 9 bases. The junction had 13 bases not matched to a gene; V was cut back by 6 bases and J by 5 bases. The CDR3 runs to 16 residues. The CDR3 region is CASSSPTGGGAETQYF. The CDR3 nucleotides are TGTGCCAGCAGCAGCCCTACTGGCGGGGGGGCGGAGACCCAGTACTTC.

This clonotype was detected only a few times. The rearrangement uses TRBV6-5 and TRBJ2-7, with a tentative D call TRBD1 (5 bases). Germline lookup yields CDR1 MNHEY and CDR2 SVGAGI. The V end lost 6 bases, the J end lost 2 bases, and 17 bases lay between the germline ends. This CDR3 spans 15 amino acids. CDR3 in DNA: TGTGCCAGCAGCCGAGCCCAGGGCCCCACCTACGAGCAGTACTTC. It specifies CASSRAQGPTYEQYF.

The V call is TRBV5-1, the J call TRBJ1-6; the D gene is possibly TRBD1 (5 bases). Looked up from germline, CDR1 is SGHRS and CDR2 is YFSETQ. The CDR3 contains 14 residues. With 3 bases removed from V and 10 bases from J, the gap between germline ends came to 14 bases. The CDR3 sequence: CASSSGPGGSPLHF. CDR3 nucleotides: TGCGCCAGCAGCTCGGGACCGGGAGGGTCACCCCTCCACTTT.

The chain uses TRBV20-1 and TRBJ2-2; D not resolved. This CDR3 is built from 16 residues. CDR1 is DFQATT and CDR2 is SNEGSKA in the germline V gene (reference sequence). The V and J ends lost 6 bases and 8 bases respectively, with 25 bases between them. CDR3 coding DNA: TGCAGTGCACTGAACCGAGTTTCCTGGAGTTGGGGGGAGCTGTTTTTT. It encodes CSALNRVSWSWGELFF.

The V gene is TRBV9, the J gene TRBJ1-2; D unclear. The CDR3 is made up of 17 amino acids. Trimming shortened V by 4 bases and J by 5 bases, and 24 bases separated the two germline ends. CDR1 and CDR2 from the germline V gene are SGDLS and YYNGEE. The CDR3 DNA reads as TGTGCCAGCAGCCCCGGCCATCAAAGGACCTACCCGTATGGCTACACCTTC. Protein sequence: CASSPGHQRTYPYGYTF.

The V gene is TRBV4-1, the J gene TRBJ1-1; D is undetermined. V shed 3 bases and J shed 3 bases, with 20 bases lying between them. Germline values: CDR1 MGHRA, CDR2 YSYEKL. The CDR3 extends over 17 amino acids. The CDR3 loop is CASSHGVGGVRDTEAFF. In DNA form, the CDR3 reads TGCGCCAGCAGCCATGGGGTGGGTGGGGTTCGGGACACTGAAGCTTTCTTT.

This clonotype was seen a few times. The genes are TRBV12-3 or TRBV12-4 and TRBJ2-3; D is perhaps TRBD2 (5 bases). Trimming cost V 7 bases and J 0 bases, with 8 bases left between them. The CDR3 sequence is 13 residues long. CDR3 sequence (DNA): TGTGCCAGCACCGTAGCGAGCACAGATACGCAGTATTTT. This sequence encodes CASTVASTDTQYF.

The CDR3 DNA sequence: TGTGCCAGCAGCTTATCCTCTGCCAGGGGGCGTGGGGGCTACACCTTC. Protein sequence: CASSLSSARGRGGYTF. This rearrangement joins TRBV7-3 to TRBJ1-2, with 8 bases matching TRBD1. Per germline, CDR1 SGHTA and CDR2 FQGTGA. V lost 2 bases to trimming and J lost 8 bases; unmatched junction nucleotides: 13. The CDR3 contains 16 residues.

A word on this clonotype: The junction differs from germline at one of its ends, possibly a read error. DNA of the CDR3: TGTGCCATCAGTAACAGTAACCAAGGGACCCAGTACTTC. It encodes CAISNSNQGTQYF. This rearrangement joins TRBV10-3 to TRBJ2-5; D call uncertain. CDR1 ENHRY and CDR2 SYGVKD come from the germline V gene. CDR3 length: 13 amino acids.

The chain has TRBV5-5 and TRBJ2-4; 7 nucleotides line up with TRBD1. Per germline, CDR1 SGHKS and CDR2 YYEKEE (reference sequence). CDR3 length equals 16 residues. The V and J ends lost 2 bases and 0 bases, in that order; junction bases with no gene match: 5. The CDR3 DNA reads TGTGCCAGCAGCTTCCGGGACAGCCTAGCCAAAAACATTCAGTACTTC. Amino acid sequence: CASSFRDSLAKNIQYF.

In this sample, this clonotype turned up a few times. The genes are TRBV29-1 and TRBJ2-3; D unclear. The CDR3 extends over 11 amino acids. The germline V gene has CDR1 SQVTM and CDR2 ANQGSEA. V was cut by 7 bases and J by 2 bases, with 7 bases left in between. CDR3 protein: CSAAFTDTQYF. CDR3 nucleotide sequence: TGCAGCGCCGCCTTCACAGATACGCAGTATTTT.

The V call is TRBV20-1, the J call TRBJ2-3, with 8 bases fitting TRBD2. CDR1 and CDR2 (germline): DFQATT, SNEGSKA (reference sequence). With V trimmed by 3 bases and J by 6 bases, 5 bases remained unmatched. CDR3 length: 13 amino acids. The CDR3, as DNA: TGCAGTGCTAGGCTCGGGGGGGCGGATACGCAGTATTTT. Its translation: CSARLGGADTQYF.

The chain has TRBV7-9 and TRBJ1-3; D remains ambiguous. The CDR3 covers 15 residues. CDR1 is SEHNR, CDR2 FQNEAQ, per germline (reference sequence). V lost 1 base and J 2 bases, leaving 9 bases between the germline ends. As DNA, the CDR3 is TGTGCCAGCAGCTTAGACGGCGGGCCTGGAAACACCATATATTTT. This gives the protein CASSLDGGPGNTIYF.